This T cell receptor (beta chain) was recorded in a study of blood T cell repertoires in COVID-19. Study as a whole: The study drew acute and convalescent COVID-19 samples from the United States, Italy and Spain. PBMCs, B-cell-depleted T cells, or T cells were the source of the cDNA or gDNA that made up the material.

Using immunoSEQ multiplex PCR, the repertoire was profiled, and TCRdb retains in-frame clones only, with some absent. The table has 250,000 to 350,000 clones, 85% to 90% seen once. Categorization into cohorts depended on clinical history that participants reported. This CDR3 region has 15 residues. Germline trimming cut 0 bases from V and 7 bases from J; bases unmatched to any gene: 7. The germline CDR1 and CDR2 sequences are SEHNR and FQNEAQ (reference sequence). V is TRBV7-9 and J is TRBJ2-7, with TRBD1 matching over 9 bases. The sequence came from a woman aged 60-70 years in a cohort exposed to, infected with or recovered from COVID-19 (not recorded which). Sample: PBMCs or T cells enriched from blood (not recorded which). The CDR3: CASSLATGGAKEQYF. DNA of the CDR3: TGTGCCAGCAGCTTAGCAACAGGGGGCGCGAAAGAGCAGTACTTC.